Below are 20 T cell receptor beta chains sequenced from a single sample in a study of siplizumab effects on memory and regulatory T cells (dated by TCRdb to the late 2010s). Library creation used the immunoSEQ multiplex PCR assay. This is the immuneACCESS table as TCRdb keeps it, with only in-frame sequences that have V and J called. A part of the clones is gone; compared with another copy, unresolved V genes explain less than half, and the rest is unexplained. The sample table shows 100,000 or so clones, and 94% are seen once. Roughly 0.62% of the sample rests with the top ten. The sample comprised Tregs sorted from blood. These receptors came from a human donor in good health.

The rearrangement links TRBV4-1 to TRBJ2-7; D gene unclear. Trimming left V 2 bases short and J 6 bases short, with 14 bases between. CDR1 is MGHRA, CDR2 YSYEKL, per germline. This CDR3 is 14 amino acids long. CDR3 bases: TGCGCCAGCAGCCAAAATATCAGGCTACGCGAGCAGTACTTC. This encodes CASSQNIRLREQYF.

As for this clone: In the same sample, other DNA sequences code for this CDR3. The CDR3, as DNA: TGTGCCAGCAGCTTCGTAACAGGGGGCTTTGGCACAGATACGCAGTATTTT. Protein product: CASSFVTGGFGTDTQYF. The chain is built from TRBV7-8 and TRBJ2-3; 9 bases fit TRBD1. This CDR3 comprises 17 residues. In germline, CDR1 is SGHVS, CDR2 FQNEAQ. The V gene end was trimmed by 3 bases and the J gene end by 1 base; junction bases not matched to a gene: 8.

The V call is TRBV19, the J call TRBJ2-7; maybe TRBD2 (5 bases). The CDR3 is 13 residues long. From germline, CDR1 is LNHDA and CDR2 SQIVND (reference sequence). Trimming stripped 10 bases from V and 2 bases from J, with 15 bases between. This chain's CDR3 is CATSTGITYEQYF. The CDR3 nucleotides read TGTGCCACCTCAACCGGGATTACCTACGAGCAGTACTTC.

This sequence joins TRBV29-1 and TRBJ1-4; D is uncertain. The CDR3 runs 13 residues. Trimming took off 3 bases at V and 5 bases at J, with 10 bases between the two ends. Per the germline V gene, CDR1 is SQVTM and CDR2 is ANQGSEA. Written as DNA, the CDR3 is TGCAGCGTTGAGGGCAGCGTGAATGAAAAACTGTTTTTT. Its protein product is CSVEGSVNEKLFF.

In this sample, this clone turned up once. V is TRBV5-1 and J is TRBJ1-4; maybe TRBD1 (5 bases). V shed 0 bases and J shed 7 bases, with 13 bases lying between them. The germline gives CDR1 SGHRS, CDR2 YFSETQ. CDR3 length: 15 amino acids. The DNA of the CDR3 is TGCGCCAGCAGCTTGGATCCAGGGAGGGGTGAAAAACTGTTTTTT. This codes for CASSLDPGRGEKLFF.

The chain has TRBV15 and TRBJ2-4; D gene ambiguous. The germline V gene encodes CDR1 LNHNV and CDR2 YYDKDF (reference sequence). The CDR3 has 15 amino acids. The ends were cut back, 1 base at V and 2 bases at J, with 9 bases in the middle. The CDR3: CATSRGGRTKNIQYF. CDR3 nucleotide sequence: TGTGCCACCAGCAGAGGGGGTCGGACCAAAAACATTCAGTACTTC.

V usage is TRBV19 and J usage is TRBJ1-4, with a tentative D call TRBD1 (5 bases). Germline V gene lookup returns CDR1 LNHDA and CDR2 SQIVND (reference sequence). Trimming stripped 5 bases from V and 2 bases from J, with 12 bases between. The CDR3 loop spans 15 amino acids. The CDR3 DNA reads TGTGCCAGTAGTTCAGGGTTCAGGACTAATGAAAAACTGTTTTTT. Translated: CASSSGFRTNEKLFF.

The chain recombines TRBV19 with TRBJ2-3; weak D call: TRBD1 (6 bases). Germline-derived CDR1 and CDR2 are LNHDA and SQIVND (reference sequence). This CDR3 spans 16 amino acids. V was pared by 4 bases and J by 8 bases, with 22 bases between. The CDR3 sequence is CASSTKGQFSESTQYF. CDR3 DNA: TGTGCCAGTAGTACAAAGGGACAATTTTCGGAGAGTACGCAGTATTTT.

The chain combines TRBV5-1 with TRBJ2-2; no reliable D call. Germline lookup yields CDR1 SGHRS and CDR2 YFSETQ. The germline V and J ends were trimmed by 4 bases and 2 bases, with 6 bases remaining between them. This CDR3 is built from 13 residues. CDR3 coding DNA: TGCGCCAGCAGCAGGGCAAACACCGGGGAGCTGTTTTTT. The encoded protein is CASSRANTGELFF.

The chain links TRBV18 to TRBJ2-5; no clear D. V lost 3 bases, J lost 2 bases, and 4 bases lay in between. The germline V gene has CDR1 KGHSH and CDR2 LQKENI. CDR3 length: 12 amino acids. The DNA of the CDR3 is TGTGCCAGCTCACCTATTCAAGAGACCCAGTACTTC. It codes for CASSPIQETQYF.

J is TRBJ2-7 and V is TRBV28; D unclear. V was pared by 5 bases and J by 4 bases, with 6 bases between. CDR3 size: 11 residues. Germline V gene lookup returns CDR1 MDHEN and CDR2 SYDVKM. The CDR3 sequence is CASSRIYEQYF. The CDR3, as DNA: TGTGCCAGCAGTCGGATATACGAGCAGTACTTC.

In the case of this clone: One end of the junction does not line up with germline, which may come from a read error. This sample also contains other DNA sequences that code for the same CDR3. The rearrangement links TRBV11-2 to TRBJ1-2; tentative D call: TRBD1 (5 bases). CDR1 is SGHAT, CDR2 FQNNGV, per germline. The CDR3 loop spans 14 amino acids. The CDR3 sequence: CASSLDRLGGGYTF. In DNA form, the CDR3 reads TGCGCCAGCAGCTTAGATCGGCTTGGGGGTGGCTACACCTTC.

This chain links TRBV27 with TRBJ1-2; possibly TRBD1 for D (5 bases). This CDR3 is built from 15 residues. Trimming shortened V by 5 bases and J by 9 bases, and 22 bases separated the two germline ends. Germline V gives CDR1 MNHEY, CDR2 SMNVEV (reference sequence). The CDR3 coding sequence is TGTGCCAGCAGTCAACGACGAGGAGGCGAGGGGCGCTACACCTTC. Encoded protein: CASSQRRGGEGRYTF.

The gene calls are TRBV5-1 and TRBJ2-1; no reliable D call. The germline V gene has CDR1 SGHRS and CDR2 YFSETQ. Trimming shortened V by 3 bases and J by 3 bases, and 13 bases separated the two germline ends. The CDR3 loop spans 15 amino acids. CDR3 nucleotide sequence: TGCGCCAGCAGCTCACTCGGGCCAAACTACAATGAGCAGTTCTTC. Protein product: CASSSLGPNYNEQFF.

The chain carries TRBV27 and TRBJ2-6; no clear D gene. In germline, CDR1 is MNHEY, CDR2 SMNVEV (reference sequence). The V end was cut by 5 bases, the J end by 4 bases, with 12 bases between. CDR3 length equals 15 residues. This chain's CDR3 is CASSLWATGANVLTF. As DNA, the CDR3 is TGTGCCAGCAGTCTCTGGGCCACCGGGGCCAACGTCCTGACTTTC.

This chain connects TRBV5-4 to TRBJ1-2; D remains unclear. The CDR3 loop spans 14 amino acids. V gave up 4 bases and J gave up 4 bases, with 14 bases separating them. Per germline, CDR1 SGHNT and CDR2 YYREEE (reference sequence). In DNA, the CDR3 is TGTGCCAGCAGCGCAAGACTTTGGGCCTATGGCTACACCTTC. This encodes CASSARLWAYGYTF.

The chain uses TRBV5-1 and TRBJ2-7; 7 positions match TRBD1. The CDR3 runs to 15 residues. After removal of 0 bases from V and 1 base from J, the junction contained 4 bases not matched to a gene. Germline CDR1 and CDR2: SGHRS and YFSETQ. DNA of the CDR3: TGCGCCAGCAGCTTGGCCCCGGGACAGTCCTACGAGCAGTACTTC. Protein: CASSLAPGQSYEQYF. The full variable domain, its missing parts supplied by reference TRBV5-1 and TRBJ2-7, is KAGVTQTPRYLIKTRGQQVTLSCSPISGHRSVSWYQQTPGQGLQFLFEYFSETQRNKGNFPGRFSGRQFSNSRSEMNVSTLELGDSALYLCASSLAPGQSYEQYFGPGTRLTVT.

The rearrangement links TRBV6-6 to TRBJ1-4; 10 nucleotides line up with TRBD1. J was trimmed by 8 bases and V by 6 bases; bases with no gene match: 3. Germline CDR1 and CDR2: MNHNY and SVGAGI (reference sequence). The CDR3 consists of 13 residues. The CDR3 region is CASRRTGGEKLFF. The CDR3 DNA follows: TGTGCCAGCAGAAGGACAGGGGGAGAAAAACTGTTTTTT.

The V call is TRBV29-1, the J call TRBJ2-5, with TRBD1 as a possible D gene (6 bases). Trimming left V 6 bases short and J 4 bases short, with 12 bases between. The CDR3 extends over 12 amino acids. Germline V CDR1 and CDR2: SQVTM, ANQGSEA. The CDR3 spells CSVRAGAETQYF. CDR3 nucleotides: TGCAGCGTGCGTGCAGGGGCAGAGACCCAGTACTTC.

The V and J genes are TRBV27 and TRBJ2-2; 14 bases align to TRBD2. Germline values: CDR1 MNHEY, CDR2 SMNVEV (reference sequence). J gave up 6 bases and V 5 bases, and 5 bases lay outside the gene matches. This CDR3 has 16 residues. The DNA of the CDR3 is TGTGCCAGCAGTGGGGGACTAGCGGGAGTTGCCGGGGAGCTGTTTTTT. It translates to CASSGGLAGVAGELFF.